The 3 T cell receptor beta chains presented below share a single source sample, sequenced in a study of T cell responses to AZD1222 COVID-19 vaccine. Profiling relied on immunoSEQ multiplex PCR, and the TCRdb table lists in-frame clones only, not all of them. The sample records about 130,000 clones, around nine tenths being singletons. Sample: peripheral blood, taken on day 0 of AZD1222 vaccination. The source is an adult in good health.

The V gene is TRBV6-2 or TRBV6-3, the J gene TRBJ1-5, with no clear D. This CDR3 spans 15 amino acids. Trimming cost V 7 bases and J 5 bases, with 18 bases left between them. The germline V gene has CDR1 MNHEY and CDR2 SVGEGT. The chain's CDR3 is CASNPGFTSYQPQHF. CDR3 sequence (DNA): TGTGCCAGCAACCCCGGGTTTACCTCCTATCAGCCCCAGCATTTT.

V is TRBV19 and J is TRBJ1-2; D remains ambiguous. Germline V CDR1 and CDR2: LNHDA, SQIVND (reference sequence). V was cut by 6 bases and J by 2 bases, with 10 bases left in between. There are 13 residues in the CDR3. CDR3 residues: CASSRTENYGYTF. In DNA, the CDR3 is TGTGCCAGTAGCCGGACGGAAAACTATGGCTACACCTTC.

The chain carries TRBV9 and TRBJ1-5; tentatively, D is TRBD1 (6 bases). The CDR3 consists of 14 residues. Germline CDR1 SGDLS, CDR2 YYNGEE. V lost 2 bases and J lost 2, with 8 bases in between. The CDR3, as DNA: TGTGCCAGCAGCGTCTCAGGGGGCAATCAGCCCCAGCATTTT. Protein sequence: CASSVSGGNQPQHF.